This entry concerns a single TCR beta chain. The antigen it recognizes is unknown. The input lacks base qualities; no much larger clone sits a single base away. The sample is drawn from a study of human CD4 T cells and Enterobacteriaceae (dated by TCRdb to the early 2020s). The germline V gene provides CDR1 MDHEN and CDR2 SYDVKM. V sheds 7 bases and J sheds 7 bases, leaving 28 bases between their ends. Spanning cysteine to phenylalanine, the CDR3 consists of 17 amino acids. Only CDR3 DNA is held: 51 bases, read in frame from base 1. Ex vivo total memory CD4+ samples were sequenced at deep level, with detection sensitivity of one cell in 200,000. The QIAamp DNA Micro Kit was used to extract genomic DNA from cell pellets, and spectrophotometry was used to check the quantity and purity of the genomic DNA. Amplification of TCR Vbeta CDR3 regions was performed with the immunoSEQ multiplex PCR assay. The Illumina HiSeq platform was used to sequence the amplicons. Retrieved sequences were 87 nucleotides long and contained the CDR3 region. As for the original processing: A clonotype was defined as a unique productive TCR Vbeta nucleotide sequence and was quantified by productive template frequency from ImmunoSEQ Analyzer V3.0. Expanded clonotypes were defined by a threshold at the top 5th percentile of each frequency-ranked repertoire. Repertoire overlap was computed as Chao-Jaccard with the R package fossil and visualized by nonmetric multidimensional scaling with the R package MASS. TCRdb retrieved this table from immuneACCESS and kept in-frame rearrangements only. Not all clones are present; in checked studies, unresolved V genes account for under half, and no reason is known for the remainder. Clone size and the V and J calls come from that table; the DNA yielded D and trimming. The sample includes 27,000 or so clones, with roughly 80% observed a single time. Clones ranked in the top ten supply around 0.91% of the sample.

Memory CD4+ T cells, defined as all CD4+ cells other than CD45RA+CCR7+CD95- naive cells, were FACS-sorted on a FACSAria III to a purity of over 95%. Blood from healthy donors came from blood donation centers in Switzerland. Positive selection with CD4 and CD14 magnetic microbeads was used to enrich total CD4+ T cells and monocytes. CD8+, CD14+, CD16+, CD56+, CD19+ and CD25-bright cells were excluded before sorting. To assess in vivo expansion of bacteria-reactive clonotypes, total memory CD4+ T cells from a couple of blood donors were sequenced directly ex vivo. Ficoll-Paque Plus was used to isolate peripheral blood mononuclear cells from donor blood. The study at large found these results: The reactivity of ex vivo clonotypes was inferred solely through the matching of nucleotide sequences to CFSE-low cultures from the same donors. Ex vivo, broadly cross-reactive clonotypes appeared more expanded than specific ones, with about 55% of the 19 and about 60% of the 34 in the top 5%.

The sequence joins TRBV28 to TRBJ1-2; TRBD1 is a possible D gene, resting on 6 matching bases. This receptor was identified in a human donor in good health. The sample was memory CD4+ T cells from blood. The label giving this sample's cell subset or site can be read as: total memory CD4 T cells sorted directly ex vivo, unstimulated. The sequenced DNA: TGTGCCAGCATACCGGCCGGTCCTCAGGGGCAACAGTTTGGCTACACCTTC. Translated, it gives CASIPAGPQGQQFGYTF.